This T cell receptor beta chain is drawn from a study of chemoradiotherapy in HPV16-positive cancers. CDR3 length: 14 residues. V was pared by 5 bases and J by 2 bases, with 5 bases of the junction left unmatched. The germline V gene has CDR1 MNHEY and CDR2 SMNVEV (reference sequence). Produced via immunoSEQ multiplex PCR; TCRdb's table is partial and in-frame only. Of about 35,000 clones in the sample, 92% were seen once. This material consisted of blood, taken from a patient who underwent chemoradiotherapy. The chain recombines TRBV27 with TRBJ2-7, with TRBD2 identical over 8 bases. This clonotype was sampled from a human donor with HPV-associated anogenital cancer. CDR3 DNA: TGTGCCAGCAGTCGAGCGGGGGAGACCTACGAGCAGTACTTC. Translating it yields CASSRAGETYEQYF.